The 23 T cell receptor beta chains reported below all come from one sample, sequenced in a study of T cell responses to AZD1222 COVID-19 vaccine. Sequenced by immunoSEQ multiplex PCR; TCRdb stores in-frame clones only, minus some. The sample carries approximately 140,000 clones, about 90% recorded once. The material sequenced was peripheral blood, taken 28 days after the second AZD1222 dose. The receptors stem from an adult who received the AZD1222 COVID-19 vaccine.

This sequence joins TRBV12-3 or TRBV12-4 and TRBJ1-4; D gene ambiguous. The CDR3 runs 10 residues. Trimming took off 7 bases at V and 12 bases at J, with 9 bases between the two ends. DNA for the CDR3: TGTGCCAGCACCCCATTGGAACTGTTTTTT. Residues: CASTPLELFF.

The J gene is TRBJ2-7, the V gene TRBV15; 7 bases agree with TRBD2. Germline assignment: CDR1 LNHNV and CDR2 YYDKDF (reference sequence). The CDR3 extends over 13 amino acids. Trimming at V came to 4 bases and at J to 4 bases, leaving 4 bases not matched to a gene. The CDR3: CATSKTGGYEQYF. In nucleotides, the CDR3 is TGTGCCACCAGCAAAACGGGGGGTTACGAGCAGTACTTC.

The chain carries TRBV19 and TRBJ1-2; TRBD1 matches at 7 bases. Germline loops: CDR1 LNHDA, CDR2 SQIVND (reference sequence). The CDR3 is 14 amino acids. V was clipped by 3 bases and J by 3 bases; unmatched bases: 4. In DNA, the CDR3 is TGTGCCAGTAGTATTGACAGGGAGGACTATGGCTACACCTTC. It yields the protein CASSIDREDYGYTF.

The chain combines TRBV11-3 with TRBJ2-7; D remains unclear. Trimming took off 1 base at V and 3 bases at J, with 13 bases between the two ends. This CDR3 contains 15 residues. Per germline, CDR1 SGHNT and CDR2 YENEEA. The CDR3 sequence: CASSLGLGPIYEQYF. As DNA, the CDR3 is TGTGCCAGCAGCTTAGGATTAGGCCCGATCTACGAGCAGTACTTC.

The chain joins TRBV27 to TRBJ2-4; tentatively, D is TRBD1 (5 bases). The ends were cut back, 7 bases at V and 0 bases at J, with 16 bases in the middle. CDR3 length: 16 amino acids. Germline V gene lookup returns CDR1 MNHEY and CDR2 SMNVEV (reference sequence). CDR3 loop: CASNVNRQLAKNIQYF. The CDR3 DNA sequence: TGTGCCAGCAACGTCAACAGGCAACTAGCCAAAAACATTCAGTACTTC.

This sequence joins TRBV11-1 and TRBJ1-1; a weak D match, TRBD1 (5 bases). The CDR3 sequence is 15 residues long. The ends were cut back, 2 bases at V and 4 bases at J, with 14 bases in the middle. Per germline, CDR1 SGHAT and CDR2 FQDESV (reference sequence). CDR3 amino acids: CASSLNPGLSTEAFF. The CDR3 DNA reads as TGTGCCAGCAGCTTAAATCCAGGGTTGAGCACTGAAGCTTTCTTT.

The chain carries TRBV19 and TRBJ2-1; 9 nucleotides match TRBD2. Germline V CDR1 and CDR2: LNHDA, SQIVND (reference sequence). CDR3 length: 19 amino acids. After removal of 4 bases from V and 5 bases from J, the junction contained 18 bases not matched to a gene. The DNA for the CDR3 is TGTGCCAGTAGTACCCCGCTGATCAGACTAGCGGTACAGAACAATGAGCAGTTCTTC. Translated, it gives CASSTPLIRLAVQNNEQFF.

This chain uses TRBV2 with TRBJ2-7; no firm D call. This CDR3 comprises 11 residues. V lost 2 bases and J lost 2, with 1 base in between. CDR1 is SNHLY and CDR2 is FYNNEI in the germline V gene. The CDR3 nucleotides are TGTGCCAGCAGTGAACCCTACGAGCAGTACTTC. Translation: CASSEPYEQYF.

The V call is TRBV5-4, the J call TRBJ1-1, with D unclear. The germline V and J ends were trimmed by 4 bases and 3 bases, with 16 bases remaining between them. This CDR3 is built from 15 residues. Germline CDR1 is SGHNT and CDR2 is YYREEE (reference sequence). CDR3 residues: CASSLAGRGDTEAFF. CDR3 sequence (DNA): TGTGCCAGCAGCCTGGCCGGACGGGGAGACACTGAAGCTTTCTTT.

The V gene is TRBV6-2 or TRBV6-3, the J gene TRBJ2-1; D is undetermined. The CDR3 is made up of 11 amino acids. The V end lost 4 bases, the J end lost 12 bases, and 10 bases lay between the germline ends. Germline values: CDR1 MNHEY, CDR2 SVGEGT. CDR3 residues: CASSFGPRQFF. As DNA, the CDR3 is TGTGCCAGCAGTTTTGGGCCACGGCAGTTCTTC.

V is TRBV29-1 and J is TRBJ1-2; D ambiguous. V shed 7 bases and J shed 8 bases, with 23 bases lying between them. Germline V gives CDR1 SQVTM, CDR2 ANQGSEA. This CDR3 has 14 residues. As DNA, the CDR3 is TGCAGCGCAGCATCGGGCGGAGGCACTGGGGGCTACACCTTC. It encodes CSAASGGGTGGYTF.

The CDR3 DNA reads TGTGCCAGCAGTCCGCGGAGGCGAGAGACCCAGTACTTC. Protein sequence: CASSPRRRETQYF. The chain joins TRBV12-3 or TRBV12-4 to TRBJ2-5; D might be TRBD2 (5 bases). The CDR3 totals 13 residues. Deletions cut 5 bases from V and 4 bases from J, with 11 bases between.

This chain uses TRBV6-5 with TRBJ1-1; unclear D gene. The CDR3 consists of 10 residues. The germline gives CDR1 MNHEY, CDR2 SVGAGI. Trimming cost V 6 bases and J 4 bases, with 3 bases left between them. The CDR3 region is CASRVTEAFF. DNA of the CDR3: TGTGCCAGCAGGGTCACTGAAGCTTTCTTT.

This CDR3 is CASSATGGGYTF. For the CDR3, the DNA is TGTGCCAGCAGCGCAACAGGGGGCGGCTACACCTTC. V gene TRBV9 combines with J gene TRBJ1-2; 9 positions match TRBD1. V trimming: 3 bases; J trimming: 8 bases; junction bases outside the gene matches: 2. Germline V lookup: CDR1 SGDLS, CDR2 YYNGEE. This CDR3 spans 12 amino acids.

This chain links TRBV30 with TRBJ2-7; 9 bases line up with TRBD2. This CDR3 comprises 15 residues. CDR1 GTSNPN and CDR2 SVGIG come from the germline V gene (reference sequence). Trimming took 2 bases from V and 3 from J; bases not matched to a gene: 8. The CDR3 DNA is TGTGCCTGGAGTCAAAGCGGGAGGTCCCTCTACGAGCAGTACTTC. It is translated as CAWSQSGRSLYEQYF.

V is TRBV7-9 and J is TRBJ1-5; D is unresolved. Germline V gene data show CDR1 as SEHNR and CDR2 as FQNEAQ (reference sequence). The ends were cut back, 5 bases at V and 5 bases at J, with 10 bases in the middle. This CDR3 comprises 13 residues. CDR3 DNA sequence: TGTGCCAGCAGCCCCCTCGGCCATCAGCCCCAGCATTTT. Translating it yields CASSPLGHQPQHF.

This chain links TRBV2 with TRBJ1-6; D perhaps matches TRBD1 (5 bases). Trimming took off 8 bases at V and 10 bases at J, with 12 bases between the two ends. The germline CDR1 and CDR2 sequences are SNHLY and FYNNEI. The CDR3 has 12 residues. CDR3 sequence: CASVGLLSPLHF. CDR3 coding DNA: TGTGCCAGCGTGGGACTGTTATCACCCCTCCACTTT.

This chain uses TRBV10-3 with TRBJ1-1, with D hard to call. The CDR3 extends over 14 amino acids. Germline lookup yields CDR1 ENHRY and CDR2 SYGVKD. The V end was cut by 0 bases, the J end by 0 bases, with 5 bases between. Here the CDR3 reads CAISESIVNTEAFF. CDR3 sequence (DNA): TGTGCCATCAGTGAGTCTATAGTGAACACTGAAGCTTTCTTT.

In this sample, this clone turned up a few times. The chain carries TRBV7-2 and TRBJ2-1; D gene ambiguous. Trimming cost V 5 bases and J 7 bases, with 21 bases left between them. This CDR3 is built from 16 residues. CDR1 is SGHTA and CDR2 is FQGNSA in the germline V gene. CDR3 bases: TGTGCCAGCAGCCCACGCCATAGAAGGGAACCAAATGAGCAGTTCTTC. It yields the protein CASSPRHRREPNEQFF.

The chain is built from TRBV9 and TRBJ2-7, with D tentatively TRBD1 (6 bases). Trimming removed 3 bases from V and 4 bases from J, with 14 bases in between. The CDR3 extends over 14 amino acids. CDR1 is SGDLS, CDR2 YYNGEE, per germline. The CDR3 reads CASSASPGDYEQYF. CDR3 nucleotide sequence: TGTGCCAGCAGCGCATCTCCAGGGGATTACGAGCAGTACTTC.

The CDR3 DNA follows: TGTGCCAGCAGCTTAGCATTGACAGGGATTAGCAATCAGCCCCAGCATTTT. Its protein product is CASSLALTGISNQPQHF. This chain connects TRBV7-9 to TRBJ1-5; 7 bases agree with TRBD1. CDR1 SEHNR and CDR2 FQNEAQ come from the germline V gene (reference sequence). V lost 0 bases, J lost 0 bases, and 5 bases stayed unmatched. The CDR3 loop spans 17 amino acids.

This chain connects TRBV14 to TRBJ2-3; no firm D call. The CDR3 has 16 residues. V lost 0 bases, J lost 4 bases, and 14 bases lay in between. Germline V gene lookup returns CDR1 SGHDN and CDR2 FVKESK. CDR3 region: CASSQDLLVGADTQYF. The CDR3 bases are TGTGCCAGCAGCCAAGATTTGCTAGTTGGAGCAGATACGCAGTATTTT.

The chain employs TRBV4-2 and TRBJ2-2; 10 nucleotides match TRBD2. CDR3 size: 16 residues. V shed 2 bases and J 1 base; nucleotides not matched to a gene: 1. The germline V gene has CDR1 LGHNA and CDR2 YNFKEQ. CDR3 sequence: CASSQRTSGNTGELFF. The CDR3 DNA reads TGTGCCAGCAGCCAAAGGACTAGCGGGAACACCGGGGAGCTGTTTTTT.